Listed below are T cell receptor beta chains from one sample, sequenced in a study of beta chain features in type 1 diabetes. Profiled with immunoSEQ multiplex PCR; TCRdb holds only in-frame clones, not every one. The repertoire has hundreds of thousands of clones, around 13% of them found once; the top ten carry more than 6.5%. The sample comprised central memory CD4+ T cells from blood. All receptors come from a man aged 30 to 39 in good health. Each CDR3 is given with its conserved first and last residue. A D gene is named only where the DNA matches it firmly.

TRBD1	TRBV30	TRBJ1-1	CAWSGTGYTEAFF
-	TRBV10-3	TRBJ2-3	CAISGPTDTQYF
-	TRBV5-6	TRBJ1-2	CASSLGTANYGYTF
-	TRBV29-1	TRBJ2-7	CSARGGRYEQYF
TRBD1	TRBV7-2	TRBJ1-3	CASSLDRGAAGNTIYF
-	TRBV5-1	TRBJ1-1	CASSIEDSMGTEAFF
-	TRBV25-1	TRBJ1-1	CASRRTVQAFF
-	TRBV11-3	TRBJ2-4	CASSRSGTYIQYF
-	TRBV9	TRBJ2-3	CASSSDTDTQYF
-	TRBV11-2	TRBJ2-3	CASSLSFAQYF
-	TRBV11-2	TRBJ2-5	CASSLGGLRQETQYF
-	TRBV10-3	TRBJ1-1	CAIRAGGLGNTEAFF
-	TRBV20-1	TRBJ2-1	CSATYNEQFF
TRBD1	TRBV11-2	TRBJ1-3	CASRGPGQGLSGNTIYF
-	TRBV2	TRBJ2-1	CASEKFASEVNEQFF
-	TRBV30	TRBJ2-3	CAWAGGDTQYF
-	TRBV14	TRBJ2-3	CASSRGWSTQYF
-	TRBV27	TRBJ2-4	CASSFGFAKNIQYF
-	TRBV7-9	TRBJ2-3	CASSLGVSPSTDTQYF
-	TRBV14	TRBJ1-2	CASSQDQGRIGTGYTF
TRBD2	TRBV27	TRBJ2-7	CASSFERGGSHEQYF
-	TRBV7-2	TRBJ2-1	CASSLGTSNEQFF
-	TRBV4-3	TRBJ1-5	CASSQTRGQPQHF
TRBD2	TRBV7-3	TRBJ2-4	CASSHLSLWTSGKENIQYF
-	TRBV9	TRBJ2-1	CASSSRGSARGSYNEQFF
TRBD1	TRBV2	TRBJ1-2	CASSDQGATNYGYTF
-	TRBV6-5	TRBJ2-3	CATMRGGTDTQYF
TRBD2	TRBV5-1	TRBJ2-2	CASATGLAGATGELFF
-	TRBV27	TRBJ2-6	CASSRNSLAGANVLTF
-	TRBV30	TRBJ1-3	CAWSVRSGNTIYF
-	TRBV7-2	TRBJ2-6	CAIRLSRGAGANVLTF
-	TRBV6-5	TRBJ1-5	CASRVVPNQPQHF
TRBD1	TRBV29-1	TRBJ2-2	CSVSTGGGRGAGELFF
TRBD2	TRBV19	TRBJ2-2	CASSLAGVPGELFF
TRBD2	TRBV4-3	TRBJ2-1	CASSQDRGGRAMDEQFF
TRBD2	TRBV11-3	TRBJ2-5	CASSLGLAKETQYF
TRBD1	TRBV27	TRBJ1-6	CASSSRQGAYSPLHF
-	TRBV7-2	TRBJ1-5	CASSQDAGGNQPQHF
-	TRBV19	TRBJ2-1	CASSGQIEQFF
-	TRBV2	TRBJ2-7	CASVTYLLHEQYF
-	TRBV9	TRBJ2-7	CASSVDKGTYEQYF
-	TRBV6-5	TRBJ2-1	CASRKGGTGNEQFF
TRBD2	TRBV4-1	TRBJ2-3	CASSQYASGGVDTQYF
-	TRBV7-6	TRBJ2-7	CASSLKVDYEQYF
TRBD1	TRBV7-9	TRBJ2-1	CASSPRTGKENEQFF
-	TRBV6-5	TRBJ2-5	CASRDEGGGQYF
-	TRBV7-2	TRBJ2-3	CASSLVGSASKDTQYF
-	TRBV6-5	TRBJ2-5	CAIKGQETQYF
TRBD2	TRBV4-3	TRBJ2-3	CASSQDLAGGPGDTQYF
-	TRBV7-2	TRBJ2-2	CASSLRDTGELFF
-	TRBV7-8	TRBJ1-5	CASSGQPGQPQHF
-	TRBV5-4	TRBJ2-1	CASSSIYNEQFF
-	TRBV9	TRBJ2-2	CASSVTPGELFF
-	TRBV5-1	TRBJ2-1	CASSFYGAYNEQFF
-	TRBV29-1	TRBJ1-1	CSVRQDQNTEAFF